Described below is a single T cell receptor beta chain sequence and its context. Its antigen is unknown. The source of the sample is a study of T cell responses to AZD1222 COVID-19 vaccine. The CDR3 runs 13 residues. Germline CDR1 reads SGHTS; CDR2 reads YDEGEE. V lost 4 bases and J lost 7, with 14 bases in between. Generated by immunoSEQ multiplex PCR, the TCRdb table keeps only in-frame clones and is missing some. The table shows fewer than 85,000 clones, with about 88% occurring only once. Study findings and constraints: Reports say nearly half of spike-specific TCRs go after unmutated variant regions. The number of AZD1222 recipients seropositive at baseline was only 6 or 7.

This TCR was sampled from an adult who received the AZD1222 COVID-19 vaccine. The chain recombines TRBV5-8 with TRBJ1-2, with TRBD1 as a possible D gene (5 bases). Sequences were derived from peripheral blood, sampled 28 days after the second AZD1222 dose. The CDR3 region is CASSRRGERGYTF. The DNA for the CDR3 is TGTGCCAGCAGCCGTAGGGGAGAACGTGGCTACACCTTC.